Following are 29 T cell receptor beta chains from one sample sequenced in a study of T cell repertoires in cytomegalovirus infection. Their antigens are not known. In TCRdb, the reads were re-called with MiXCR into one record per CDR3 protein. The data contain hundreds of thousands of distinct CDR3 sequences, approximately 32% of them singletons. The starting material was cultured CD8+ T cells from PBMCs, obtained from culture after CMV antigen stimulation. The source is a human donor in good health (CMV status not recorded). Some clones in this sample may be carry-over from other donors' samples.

CDR3: CASSSGAGKDTEAFF. CDR3 sequence (DNA): TGTGCCAGCAGTTCCGGGGCAGGGAAAGACACTGAAGCTTTCTTT. The chain joins TRBV12-3 or TRBV12-4 to TRBJ1-1, with D possibly TRBD1 on 5 matching bases. The CDR3 runs to 15 residues. The V gene lost 4 bases and the J gene lost 3 bases, with 15 bases spanning the gap.

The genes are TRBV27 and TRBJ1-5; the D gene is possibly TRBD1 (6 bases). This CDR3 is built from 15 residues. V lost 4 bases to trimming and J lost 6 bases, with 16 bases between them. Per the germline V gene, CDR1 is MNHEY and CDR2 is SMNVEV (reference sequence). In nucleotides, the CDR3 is TGTGCCAGCAGTTATCACCGGGACATGAGTCAGCCCCAGCATTTT. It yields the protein CASSYHRDMSQPQHF.

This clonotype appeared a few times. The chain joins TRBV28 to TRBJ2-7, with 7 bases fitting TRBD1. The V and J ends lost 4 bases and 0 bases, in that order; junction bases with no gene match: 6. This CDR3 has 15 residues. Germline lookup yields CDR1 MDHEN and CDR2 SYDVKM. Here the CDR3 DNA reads TGTGCCAGCAGTTCGACAGGGCTCGACTCCTACGAGCAGTACGTC. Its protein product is CASSSTGLDSYEQYV.

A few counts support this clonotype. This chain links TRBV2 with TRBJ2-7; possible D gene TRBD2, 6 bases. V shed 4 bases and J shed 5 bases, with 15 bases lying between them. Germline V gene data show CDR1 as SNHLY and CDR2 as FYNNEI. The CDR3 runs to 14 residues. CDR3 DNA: TGTGCCAGCAGTGGAGGGACTGACGTCGACGAGCAGTACTTC. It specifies CASSGGTDVDEQYF.

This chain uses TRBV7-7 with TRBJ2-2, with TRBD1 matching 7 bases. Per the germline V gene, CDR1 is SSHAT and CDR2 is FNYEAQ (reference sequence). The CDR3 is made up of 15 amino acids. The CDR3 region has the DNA TGTGCTAGCCGCTACGGACAGGCAGACACCGGGGAGCTGTTTTTT. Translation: CASRYGQADTGELFF.

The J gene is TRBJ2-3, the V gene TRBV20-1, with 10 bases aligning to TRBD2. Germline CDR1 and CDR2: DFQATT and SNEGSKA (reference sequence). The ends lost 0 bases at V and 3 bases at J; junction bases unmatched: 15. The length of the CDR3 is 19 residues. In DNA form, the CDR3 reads TGCAGTGCTAGAGATCTGTTAGAGGGACTAGCGTTTGGGACAGATACGCAGTATTTT. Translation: CSARDLLEGLAFGTDTQYF.

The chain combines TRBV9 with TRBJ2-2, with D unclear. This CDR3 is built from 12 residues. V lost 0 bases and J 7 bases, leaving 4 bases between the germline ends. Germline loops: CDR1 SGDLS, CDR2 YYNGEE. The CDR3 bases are TGTGCCAGCAGCGTAGCTAGCGGGGAGCTGTTTTTT. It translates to CASSVASGELFF.

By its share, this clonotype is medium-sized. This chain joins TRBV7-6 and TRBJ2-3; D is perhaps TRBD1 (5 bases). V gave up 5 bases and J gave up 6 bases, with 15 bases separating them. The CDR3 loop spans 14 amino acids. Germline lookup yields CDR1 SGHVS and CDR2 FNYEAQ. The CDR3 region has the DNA TGTGCCAGCAGCCCTCGGAAGGGGTCTGATACGCAGTATTTT. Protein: CASSPRKGSDTQYF.

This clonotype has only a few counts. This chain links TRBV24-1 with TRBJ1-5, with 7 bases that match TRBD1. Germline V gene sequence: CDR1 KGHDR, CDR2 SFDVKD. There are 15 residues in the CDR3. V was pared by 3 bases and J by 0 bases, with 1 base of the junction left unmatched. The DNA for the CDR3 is TGTGCCACCAGTGATAGGACAGGTAGCAATCAGCCCCAGCATTTT. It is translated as CATSDRTGSNQPQHF.

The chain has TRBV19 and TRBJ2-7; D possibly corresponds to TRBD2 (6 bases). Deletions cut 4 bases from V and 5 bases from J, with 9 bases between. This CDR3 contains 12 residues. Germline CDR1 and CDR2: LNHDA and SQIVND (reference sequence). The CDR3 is CASSNQRDEQYF. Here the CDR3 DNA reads TGTGCCAGTAGTAACCAGCGGGACGAGCAGTACTTC.

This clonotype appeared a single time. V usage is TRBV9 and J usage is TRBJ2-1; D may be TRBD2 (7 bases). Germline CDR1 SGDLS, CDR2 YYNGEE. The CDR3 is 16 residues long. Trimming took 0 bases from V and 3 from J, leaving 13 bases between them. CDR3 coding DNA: TGTGCCAGCAGCGTAGAGGGGGGGGGTTACTACAATGAGCAGTTCTTC. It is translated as CASSVEGGGYYNEQFF.

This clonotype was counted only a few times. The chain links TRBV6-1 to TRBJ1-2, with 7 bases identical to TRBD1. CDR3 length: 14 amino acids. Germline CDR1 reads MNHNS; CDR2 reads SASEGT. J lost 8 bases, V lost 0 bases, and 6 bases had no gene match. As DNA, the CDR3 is TGTGCCAGCAGTGAAGCTCACACAGGGGTCGGCTACACCTTC. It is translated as CASSEAHTGVGYTF.

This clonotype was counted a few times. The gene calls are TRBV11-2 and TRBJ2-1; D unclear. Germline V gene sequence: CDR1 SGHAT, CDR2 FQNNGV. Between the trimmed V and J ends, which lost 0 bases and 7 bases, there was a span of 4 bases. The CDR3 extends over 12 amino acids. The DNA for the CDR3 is TGTGCCAGCAGCTTAGACTGGAATGAGCAGTTCTTC. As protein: CASSLDWNEQFF.

The CDR3: CASSIEAGPGTGELFF. The DNA for the CDR3 is TGTGCCAGTAGTATAGAGGCGGGGCCGGGCACCGGGGAGCTGTTTTTT. The J gene is TRBJ2-2, the V gene TRBV19; D possibly corresponds to TRBD2 (6 bases). Germline V gene data show CDR1 as LNHDA and CDR2 as SQIVND (reference sequence). V lost 0 bases and J 4 bases, leaving 12 bases between the germline ends. CDR3 size: 16 residues.

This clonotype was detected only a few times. CDR3 sequence: CASSRTINEQFF. In DNA, the CDR3 is TGTGCCAGCAGCCGAACCATCAATGAGCAGTTCTTC. This chain uses TRBV7-6 with TRBJ2-1; D not certain. Per germline, CDR1 SGHVS and CDR2 FNYEAQ. CDR3 size: 12 residues. Trimming pared 5 bases from V and 6 bases from J, leaving 8 bases between. Combining the CDR3 with reference TRBV7-6 and TRBJ2-1 gives the whole variable domain GAGVSQSPRYKVTKRGQDVALRCDPISGHVSLYWYRQALGQGPEFLTYFNYEAQQDKSGLPNDRFSAERPEGSISTLTIQRTEQRDSAMYRCASSRTINEQFFGPGTRLTVL.

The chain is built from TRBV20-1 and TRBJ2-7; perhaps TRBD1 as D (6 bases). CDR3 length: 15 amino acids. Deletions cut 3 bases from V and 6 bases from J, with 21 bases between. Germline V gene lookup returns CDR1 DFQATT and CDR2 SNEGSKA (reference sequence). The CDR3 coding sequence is TGCAGTGCTAGGGTCGCTGTGATAGGGGGAAGCGAGCAGTACTTC. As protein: CSARVAVIGGSEQYF.

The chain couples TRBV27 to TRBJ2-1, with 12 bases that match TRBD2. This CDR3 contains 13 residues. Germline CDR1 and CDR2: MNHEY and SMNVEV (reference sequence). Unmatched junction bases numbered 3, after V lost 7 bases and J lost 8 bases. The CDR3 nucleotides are TGTGCCAGCACTAGCGGGGGGGCCGATGAGCAGTTCTTC. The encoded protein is CASTSGGADEQFF.

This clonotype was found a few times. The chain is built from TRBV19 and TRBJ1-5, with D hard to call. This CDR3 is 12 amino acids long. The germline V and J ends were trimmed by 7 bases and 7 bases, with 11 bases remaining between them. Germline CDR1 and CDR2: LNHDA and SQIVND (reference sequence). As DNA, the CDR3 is TGTGCCAGTAAATCGGGAGGACAGCCCCAGCATTTT. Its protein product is CASKSGGQPQHF.

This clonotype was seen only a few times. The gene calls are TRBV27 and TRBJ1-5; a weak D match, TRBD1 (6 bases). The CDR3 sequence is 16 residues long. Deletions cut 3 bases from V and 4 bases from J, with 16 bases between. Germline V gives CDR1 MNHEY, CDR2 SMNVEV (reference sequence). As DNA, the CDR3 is TGTGCCAGCAGTTTTGGTCCAGGACAGCAAAATCAGCCCCAGCATTTT. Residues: CASSFGPGQQNQPQHF.

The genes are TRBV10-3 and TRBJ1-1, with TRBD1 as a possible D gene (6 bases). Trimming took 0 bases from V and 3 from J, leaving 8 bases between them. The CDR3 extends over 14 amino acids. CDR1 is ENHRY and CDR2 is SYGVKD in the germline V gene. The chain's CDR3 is CAISESGQYTEAFF. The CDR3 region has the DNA TGTGCCATCAGTGAGTCCGGACAGTACACTGAAGCTTTCTTT.

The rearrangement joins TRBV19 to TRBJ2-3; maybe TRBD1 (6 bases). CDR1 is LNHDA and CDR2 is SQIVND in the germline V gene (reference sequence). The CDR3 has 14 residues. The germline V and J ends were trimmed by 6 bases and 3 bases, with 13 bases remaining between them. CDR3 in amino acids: CASRDSRGTDTQYF. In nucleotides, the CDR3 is TGTGCCAGTAGGGACAGCCGAGGGACAGATACGCAGTATTTT.

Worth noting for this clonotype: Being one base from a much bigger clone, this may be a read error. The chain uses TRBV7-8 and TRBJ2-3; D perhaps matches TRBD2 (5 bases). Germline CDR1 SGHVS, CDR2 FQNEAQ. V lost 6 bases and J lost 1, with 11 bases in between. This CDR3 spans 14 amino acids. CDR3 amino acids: CASRSGMCTDTQYF. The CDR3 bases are TGTGCCAGCAGATCCGGGATGTGCACAGATACGCAGTATTTT.

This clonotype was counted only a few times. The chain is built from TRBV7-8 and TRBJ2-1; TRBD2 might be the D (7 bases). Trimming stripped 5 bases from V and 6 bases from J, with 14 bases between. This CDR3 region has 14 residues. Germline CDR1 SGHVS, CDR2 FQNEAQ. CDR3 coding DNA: TGTGCCAGCAGCCACGGAGGGGGGGTCAATGAGCAGTTCTTC. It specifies CASSHGGGVNEQFF. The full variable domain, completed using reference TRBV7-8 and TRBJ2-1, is GAGVSQSPRYKVAKRGQDVALRCDPISGHVSLFWYQQALGQGPEFLTYFQNEAQLDKSGLPSDRFFAERPEGSVSTLKIQRTQQEDSAVYLCASSHGGGVNEQFFGPGTRLTVL.

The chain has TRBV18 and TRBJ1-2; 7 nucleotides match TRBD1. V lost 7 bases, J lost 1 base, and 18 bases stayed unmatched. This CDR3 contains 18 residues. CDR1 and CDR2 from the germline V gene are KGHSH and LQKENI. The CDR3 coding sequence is TGTGCCAGCTTTTCCAGCATTGCGGACAGGCCAGTTAACTATGGCTACACCTTC. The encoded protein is CASFSSIADRPVNYGYTF.

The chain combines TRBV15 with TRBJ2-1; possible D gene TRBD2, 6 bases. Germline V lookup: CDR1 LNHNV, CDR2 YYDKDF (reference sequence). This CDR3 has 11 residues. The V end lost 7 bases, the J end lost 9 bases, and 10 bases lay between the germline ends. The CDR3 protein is CATNAGSEQFF. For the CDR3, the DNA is TGTGCCACCAACGCGGGGAGTGAGCAGTTCTTC.

The DNA for the CDR3 is TGTGCCAGCAGCTTAAAACCCCCTTGGACAGGTTACACCGGGGAGCTGTTTTTT. This gives the protein CASSLKPPWTGYTGELFF. The chain employs TRBV7-3 and TRBJ2-2; 7 bases agree with TRBD1. The CDR3 length is 18 residues. Germline CDR1 and CDR2: SGHTA and FQGTGA. V shed 1 base, J shed 3 bases, and the junction held 11 bases outside the gene matches. Combining the CDR3 with reference TRBV7-3 and TRBJ2-2 gives the whole variable domain GAGVSQTPSNKVTEKGKYVELRCDPISGHTALYWYRQSLGQGPEFLIYFQGTGAADDSGLPNDRFFAVRPEGSVSTLKIQRTERGDSAVYLCASSLKPPWTGYTGELFFGEGSRLTVL.

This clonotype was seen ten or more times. The DNA for the CDR3 is TGTGCCAGCAGCTCTTTAAACAGGGGCACTGAAGCTTTCTTT. Its protein is CASSSLNRGTEAFF. The V call is TRBV7-8, the J call TRBJ1-1; TRBD1 matches at 7 bases. This CDR3 region has 14 residues. The ends lost 4 bases at V and 4 bases at J; junction bases unmatched: 6. Germline lookup yields CDR1 SGHVS and CDR2 FQNEAQ.

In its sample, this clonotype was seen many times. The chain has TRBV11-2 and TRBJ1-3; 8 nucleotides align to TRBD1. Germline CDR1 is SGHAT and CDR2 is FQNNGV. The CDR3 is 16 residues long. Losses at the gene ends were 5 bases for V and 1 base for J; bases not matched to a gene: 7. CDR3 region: CASSPGQGRSGNTIYF. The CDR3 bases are TGTGCCAGCAGCCCAGGACAGGGCAGATCTGGAAACACCATATATTTT.

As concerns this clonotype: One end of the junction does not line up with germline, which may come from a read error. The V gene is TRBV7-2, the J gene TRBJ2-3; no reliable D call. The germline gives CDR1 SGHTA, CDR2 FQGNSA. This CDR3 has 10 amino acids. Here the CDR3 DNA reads TGTGTCAGCCGCGGAGATACGCAGTATTTT. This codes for CVSRGDTQYF.